The 3 T cell receptor beta chains given below trace back to one sample, sequenced in a study of blood T cell repertoires in COVID-19. TCRdb's copy holds only in-frame clones and misses some; the assay was immunoSEQ multiplex PCR. Of more than 250,000 clones listed, under 95% are singletons. Source material: PBMCs or T cells enriched from blood (not recorded which). The source of these receptors is a woman in her twenties or thirties who had recovered from COVID-19.

V usage is TRBV9 and J usage is TRBJ1-5; 10 bases line up with TRBD1. With 4 bases clipped from V and 6 bases from J, the junction kept 7 bases outside the gene matches. CDR3 size: 15 residues. The V gene's germline CDR1 is SGDLS and CDR2 YYNGEE. The DNA for the CDR3 is TGTGCCAGCAGCCTCGGGACAGGGGATGCTCAGCCCCAGCATTTT. It specifies CASSLGTGDAQPQHF. Based on the CDR3 plus reference TRBV9 and TRBJ1-5, the full variable domain is DSGVTQTPKHLITATGQRVTLRCSPRSGDLSVYWYQQSLDQGLQFLIQYYNGEERAKGNILERFSAQQFPDLHSELNLSSLELGDSALYFCASSLGTGDAQPQHFGDGTRLSIL.

The chain joins TRBV3-1 (or the pseudogene TRBV3-2) to TRBJ1-1; D remains unclear. Trimming removed 0 bases from V and 8 bases from J, with 10 bases in between. The germline gives CDR1 LGHDT, CDR2 YNNKEL (reference sequence). This CDR3 is 13 amino acids long. In DNA, the CDR3 is TGTGCCAGCAGCCAAGATACGGGTCCAGAAGCTTTCTTT. It translates to CASSQDTGPEAFF.

V is TRBV2 and J is TRBJ1-1; TRBD1 matches at 9 bases. CDR3 length: 13 amino acids. The germline CDR1 and CDR2 sequences are SNHLY and FYNNEI. The V and J ends lost 8 bases and 6 bases, in that order; junction bases with no gene match: 7. Here the CDR3 DNA reads TGTGCCAGCCTCGGACAGGGGTTGGCTGAAGCTTTCTTT. It is translated as CASLGQGLAEAFF.